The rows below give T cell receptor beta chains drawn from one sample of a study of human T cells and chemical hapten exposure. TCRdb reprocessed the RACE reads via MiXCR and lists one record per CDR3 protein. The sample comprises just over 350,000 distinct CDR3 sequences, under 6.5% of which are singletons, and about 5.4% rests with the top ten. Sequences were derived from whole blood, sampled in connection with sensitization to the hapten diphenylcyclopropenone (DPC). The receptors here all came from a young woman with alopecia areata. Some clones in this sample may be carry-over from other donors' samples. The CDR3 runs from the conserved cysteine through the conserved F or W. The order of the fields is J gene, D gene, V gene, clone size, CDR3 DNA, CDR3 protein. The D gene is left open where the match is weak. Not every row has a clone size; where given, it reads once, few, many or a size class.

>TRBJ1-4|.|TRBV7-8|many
TGTGCCAGCAGCTTGTTTAATGAAAAACTGTTTTTT
CASSLFNEKLFF
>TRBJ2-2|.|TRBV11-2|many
TGTGCCAGCACCAACGGACGGCCCCCGGGCACCGGGGAGCTGTTTTTT
CASTNGRPPGTGELFF
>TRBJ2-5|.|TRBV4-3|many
TGCGCCAGCAGCCAAGATGGAGCAGGGGCAAGAGAGACCCAGTACTTC
CASSQDGAGARETQYF
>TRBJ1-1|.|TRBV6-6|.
TGTGCCAGCAGTCCGTCCATCTTAAGCCCTGAAGCTTTCTTT
CASSPSILSPEAFF
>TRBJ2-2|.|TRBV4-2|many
TGTGCCAGCAGCCAAGATCGTAGGTCGGCCGGGGAGCTGTTTTTT
CASSQDRRSAGELFF
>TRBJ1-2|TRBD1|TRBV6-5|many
TGTGCCAGCAGTCGGGGACAGGCTTTCTATGGCTACACCTTC
CASSRGQAFYGYTF
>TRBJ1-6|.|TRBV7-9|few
TGTGCCAGCAGCCCGAGGGGTATTCAGCAAAATTCACCCCTCCACTTT
CASSPRGIQQNSPLHF
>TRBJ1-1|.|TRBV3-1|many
TGTGCCAGCAGCCTACGGGCCGACACTGAAGCTTTCTTT
CASSLRADTEAFF
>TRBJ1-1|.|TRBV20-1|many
TGCAGTGCACACCCACAGATAAACACTGAAGCTTTCTTT
CSAHPQINTEAFF
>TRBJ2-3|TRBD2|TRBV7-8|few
TGTGCCAGCAGCTTAGTCCCTAGCGGGGCCTTCACAGATACGCAGTATTTT
CASSLVPSGAFTDTQYF
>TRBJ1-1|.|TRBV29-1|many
TGCAGCGTTGAAGATGGAGTTGGGACTAACACTGAAGCTTTCTTT
CSVEDGVGTNTEAFF
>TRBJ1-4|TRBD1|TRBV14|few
TGTGCCAGCAGGGGACAGGGTCTTGGAAAACTGTTTTTT
CASRGQGLGKLFF
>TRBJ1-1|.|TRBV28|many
TGTGCCAGCATCCTGTCGGGGGGGGAAGCTTTCTTT
CASILSGGEAFF
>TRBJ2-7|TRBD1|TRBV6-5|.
TGTGCCAGCAGTTCGGACAGGGTGGGCTACGAGCAGTACTTC
CASSSDRVGYEQYF
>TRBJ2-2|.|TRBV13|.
TGTGCCAGCAGCACCCCTCGCGGGAACGGGGAGCTGTTTTTT
CASSTPRGNGELFF
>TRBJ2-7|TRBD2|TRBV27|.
TGTGCCAGCAGTGTCGCTAGCGGGGGCGGGAGCTCCTACGAGCAGTACTTC
CASSVASGGGSSYEQYF
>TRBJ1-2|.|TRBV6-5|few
TGTGCCAGCAGTTACGGGATATTGGGCGACTATGGCTACACCTTC
CASSYGILGDYGYTF
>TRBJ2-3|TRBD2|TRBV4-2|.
TGTGCCAGCAGCCAGGACCCCGGAGGAAGCGGGGGGATAGATACGCAGTATTTT
CASSQDPGGSGGIDTQYF
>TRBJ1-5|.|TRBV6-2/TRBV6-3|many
TGTGCCAGCACCATGGGGGCAGGTCATAATCAGCCCCAGCATTTT
CASTMGAGHNQPQHF
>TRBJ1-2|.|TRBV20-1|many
TGCAGTGCTAGAGGGGCCAGTAACTATGGCTACACCTTC
CSARGASNYGYTF
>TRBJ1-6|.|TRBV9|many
TGTGCCAGCAGCGTAGGGACAGCTTATAATTCACCCCTCCACTTT
CASSVGTAYNSPLHF
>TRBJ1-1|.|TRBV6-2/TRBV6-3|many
TGTGCCAGCAGCCCGTCAGTCACTGAAGCTTTCTTT
CASSPSVTEAFF
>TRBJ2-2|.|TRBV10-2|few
TGCGCCAGCAAGCGGGTGGACACCGGGGAGCTGTTTTTT
CASKRVDTGELFF
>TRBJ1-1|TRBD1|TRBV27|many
TGTGCCAGCAGGACAGGGGGGTTTGAAGCTTTCTTT
CASRTGGFEAFF
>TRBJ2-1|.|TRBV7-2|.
TGTGCCGGCAGCCGCGACGTTGGGGGTCGTTACAATGAGCAGTTCTTC
CAGSRDVGGRYNEQFF
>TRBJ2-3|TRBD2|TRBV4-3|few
TGCGCCAGCAGTTCCGGGGGGGGCCGAACAGATACGCAGTATTTT
CASSSGGGRTDTQYF
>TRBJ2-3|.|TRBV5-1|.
TGCGCCAGCAGCGCGGGGGCGAGCACAGATACGCAGTATTTT
CASSAGASTDTQYF
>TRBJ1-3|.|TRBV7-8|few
TGTGCCAGCCAGGAGGGCGGAAACACCATATATTTT
CASQEGGNTIYF
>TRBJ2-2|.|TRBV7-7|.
TGTGCTAGCAGCTCCCAAGTTTCCGGGGGGCCCGCGGGGGAGCTGTTTTTT
CASSSQVSGGPAGELFF
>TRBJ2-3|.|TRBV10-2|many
TGCGCCAGCAGTGAGCAGGGGGGCCTCGATACGCAGTATTTT
CASSEQGGLDTQYF
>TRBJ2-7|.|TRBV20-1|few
TGCAGTGGAAAGGGCGGTTCCTACGAGCAGTACTTC
CSGKGGSYEQYF
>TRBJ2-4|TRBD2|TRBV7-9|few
TGTGCCAGCAGCTTATGGAGCGGGGGGAGAAACATTCAGTACTTC
CASSLWSGGRNIQYF
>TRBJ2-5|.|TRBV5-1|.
TGCGCCAGTAACCTAGGGGCGGGTTTCCAAGAGACCCAGTACTTC
CASNLGAGFQETQYF
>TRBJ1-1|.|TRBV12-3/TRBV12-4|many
TGTGCCAGCAGTCCCCGCCATGGGAACATGAACACTGAAGCTTTCTTT
CASSPRHGNMNTEAFF
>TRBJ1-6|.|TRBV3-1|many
TGTGCCAGCAGCCAAGGCGGCTTATCCCTCCACTTT
CASSQGGLSLHF
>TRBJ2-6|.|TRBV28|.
TGTGCCAGCAGCACGGGCCAGGGAGGCTCTGGGGCCAACGTCCTGACTTTC
CASSTGQGGSGANVLTF
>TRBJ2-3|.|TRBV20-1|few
TGCAGTGCTAGGCTCACAGATACGCAGTATTTT
CSARLTDTQYF
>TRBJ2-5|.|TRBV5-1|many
TGCGCCAGCAGCTTGGAGGGGCCAACTCAAGAGACCCAGTACTTC
CASSLEGPTQETQYF
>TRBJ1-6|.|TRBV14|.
TGTGCCAGCAGCAATGCCAGAAAAGGGGGGGTAAGCAATTCACCCCTCCACTTT
CASSNARKGGVSNSPLHF
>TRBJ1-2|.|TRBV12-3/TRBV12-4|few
TGTGCCAGCAGTTTTGAGATAAACTATGGCTACACCTTC
CASSFEINYGYTF